Listed below are T cell receptor beta chains from one sample, sequenced in a study of CD4+ T cells in melanoma. Profiling relied on immunoSEQ multiplex PCR, and the TCRdb table lists in-frame clones only, not all of them. The sample includes 9,600 or so clones, around 67% of them seen just once. Input material: cells from a culture (not recorded whether cultured in vitro). The receptors come from a human donor with melanoma. Each CDR3 is given with its conserved first and last residue. Each record gives: clone size, V gene, J gene, D gene, CDR3 protein, CDR3 DNA. A D gene is named only where the DNA matches it firmly. Size is stated for part of the rows, as once, few or many counts, or as a class when the clone is expanded.

-,TRBV30,TRBJ1-1,-,CAANAGLNTEAFF,TGTGCCGCCAACGCGGGCCTCAACACTGAAGCTTTCTTT
-,TRBV2,TRBJ1-5,-,CASSDINSNQPQHF,TGTGCCAGCAGTGACATTAATAGCAATCAGCCCCAGCATTTT
-,TRBV5-1,TRBJ2-1,-,CASSSWETYNEQFF,TGCGCCAGCAGCTCATGGGAGACCTACAATGAGCAGTTCTTC
-,TRBV6-5,TRBJ2-5,-,CASSAQGTEETQYF,TGTGCCAGCAGCGCGCAGGGTACGGAGGAGACCCAGTACTTC
-,TRBV5-1,TRBJ1-1,-,CASSNQGQLEAFF,TGCGCCAGCTCGAACCAGGGGCAATTAGAAGCTTTCTTT
-,TRBV6-5,TRBJ1-3,-,CASWAGVPRNTIYF,TGTGCCAGCTGGGCAGGGGTACCGCGAAACACCATATATTTT
-,TRBV3-1/TRBV3-2,TRBJ2-1,TRBD2,CASSQDPRTRPYNEQFF,TGTGCCAGCAGCCAAGATCCAAGGACTAGACCCTACAATGAGCAGTTCTTC
-,TRBV2,TRBJ2-5,-,CASSEEEGGQETQYF,TGTGCCAGCAGTGAGGAAGAGGGGGGGCAGGAGACCCAGTACTTC
-,TRBV5-6,TRBJ1-1,TRBD1,CASSLGTATEAFF,TGTGCCAGCAGCCTCGGGACAGCTACTGAAGCTTTCTTT
once,TRBV5-1,TRBJ2-3,TRBD1,CASSPAQGTDTQYF,TGCGCCAGCAGCCCAGCACAGGGGACAGATACGCAGTATTTT
-,TRBV7-2,TRBJ2-1,-,CASSFLRGADEQFF,TGTGCCAGCAGCTTCCTACGGGGGGCTGATGAGCAGTTCTTC
-,TRBV18,TRBJ2-2,-,CASSPPNSDTGELFF,TGTGCCAGCTCACCACCCAACAGCGACACCGGGGAGCTGTTTTTT
-,TRBV29-1,TRBJ1-2,TRBD1,CSVGMGQSVGYTF,TGCAGCGTTGGAATGGGACAGAGCGTTGGCTACACCTTC
few,TRBV2,TRBJ1-5,TRBD1,CASRTTGGQPQHF,TGTGCCAGCAGGACGACAGGGGGTCAGCCCCAGCATTTT
-,TRBV6-2/TRBV6-3,TRBJ2-4,-,CASSLQLQLVLTKNIQYF,TGTGCCAGCAGCCTTCAATTGCAACTAGTCTTAACCAAAAACATTCAGTACTTC
-,TRBV3-1/TRBV3-2,TRBJ1-2,-,CASSQGMPRQLKFYGYTF,TGTGCCAGCAGCCAAGGGATGCCGCGACAGCTGAAATTTTATGGCTACACCTTC
-,TRBV2,TRBJ1-6,TRBD1,CANQGANSPLHF,TGTGCCAATCAGGGGGCTAATTCACCCCTCCACTTT
-,TRBV7-6,TRBJ2-1,-,CASIDSGGLYNEQFF,TGTGCCAGCATCGATTCGGGGGGCCTCTACAATGAGCAGTTCTTC
-,TRBV9,TRBJ2-7,TRBD2,CASSVGGLAGELPYEQYF,TGTGCCAGCAGCGTAGGAGGGCTAGCGGGGGAGCTCCCCTACGAGCAGTACTTC
-,TRBV5-1,TRBJ2-7,-,CASSLEGDNYEQYF,TGCGCCAGCAGCTTGGAGGGGGACAACTACGAGCAGTACTTC
few,TRBV5-4,TRBJ2-7,TRBD2,CASSLGTSGGRTSYEQYF,TGTGCCAGCAGCCTAGGGACTAGCGGGGGGCGTACCTCCTACGAGCAGTACTTC
-,TRBV11-3,TRBJ2-3,-,CASSARPRATQYF,TGTGCCAGCAGCGCGCGTCCCCGGGCTACGCAGTATTTT
-,TRBV6-5,TRBJ1-2,-,CAIDSGVYGYTF,TGTGCCATCGATTCAGGGGTCTATGGCTACACCTTC
-,TRBV7-2,TRBJ1-1,TRBD1,CASSFVGRGQTEAFF,TGTGCCAGCAGCTTTGTAGGCAGGGGGCAAACTGAAGCTTTCTTT
-,TRBV5-5,TRBJ2-1,-,CASSLVPTSYNEQFF,TGTGCCAGCAGCTTAGTCCCGACGTCCTACAATGAGCAGTTCTTC
-,TRBV6-1,TRBJ2-6,TRBD1,CASREQGASGANVLTF,TGTGCCAGCAGGGAACAGGGGGCGTCTGGGGCCAACGTCCTGACTTTC
-,TRBV10-2,TRBJ1-6,-,CASSSVGNNSPLHF,TGCGCCAGCAGTAGTGTGGGGAATAATTCACCCCTCCACTTT
-,TRBV7-9,TRBJ1-2,TRBD1,CASSLSLGRTGTNYGYTF,TGTGCCAGCAGCTTATCCCTCGGTAGGACAGGGACCAACTATGGCTACACCTTC
-,TRBV3-1/TRBV3-2,TRBJ1-1,TRBD1,CASSRGPGQGSAFF,TGTGCCAGCAGCCGAGGACCGGGACAGGGCTCGGCTTTCTTT
-,TRBV7-9,TRBJ1-5,-,CASSLELNQPQHF,TGTGCCAGCAGCTTGGAACTTAATCAGCCCCAGCATTTT
-,TRBV12-3/TRBV12-4,TRBJ1-6,TRBD1,CASSVNRGSPLHF,TGTGCCAGCAGTGTCAACAGGGGTTCACCCCTCCACTTT
-,TRBV3-1/TRBV3-2,TRBJ2-2,-,CASSQGGNTGELFF,TGTGCCAGCAGCCAAGGCGGGAACACCGGGGAGCTGTTTTTT
-,TRBV7-3,TRBJ2-7,-,CASSLTPGDEQYF,TGTGCCAGCAGCTTAACCCCCGGGGACGAGCAGTACTTC
-,TRBV12-3/TRBV12-4,TRBJ1-2,-,CASSWQGEGGYTF,TGTGCCAGCAGTTGGCAGGGCGAGGGTGGCTACACCTTC
medium-sized,TRBV29-1,TRBJ2-1,-,CSAEGLQGPDSIEQFF,TGCAGCGCTGAGGGCTTGCAGGGGCCCGACTCTATTGAGCAGTTCTTC
-,TRBV7-2,TRBJ1-2,-,CASGPYKPYGYTF,TGTGCCAGCGGACCATACAAACCCTATGGCTACACCTTC
large,TRBV3-1/TRBV3-2,TRBJ1-2,-,CASSQDLVATGPYGYTF,TGTGCCAGCAGCCAAGATCTCGTCGCAACAGGGCCGTATGGCTACACCTTC
-,TRBV5-8,TRBJ2-7,-,CASSLGFWTATYEQYF,TGTGCCAGCAGCTTGGGTTTCTGGACAGCCACCTACGAGCAGTACTTC
-,TRBV6-6,TRBJ2-1,-,CASRNGPQAYNEQFF,TGTGCCAGCAGAAATGGACCCCAAGCCTACAATGAGCAGTTCTTC
-,TRBV27,TRBJ2-4,-,CASSTPSLAKNIQYF,TGTGCCAGCAGTACCCCCAGTCTAGCCAAAAACATTCAGTACTTC
-,TRBV30,TRBJ1-6,-,CASQRTNSPLHF,TGTGCCTCACAGCGCACTAATTCACCCCTCCACTTT
-,TRBV15,TRBJ2-7,-,CATSTEVGTYEQYF,TGTGCCACCAGCACTGAAGTAGGCACCTACGAGCAGTACTTC
-,TRBV5-1,TRBJ1-4,TRBD1,CASSFPGQGDEKLFF,TGCGCCAGCAGCTTCCCGGGACAGGGGGACGAAAAACTGTTTTTT
-,TRBV10-3,TRBJ1-2,-,CAISATDGPDGYTF,TGTGCCATCAGTGCCACCGACGGGCCGGATGGCTACACCTTC
-,TRBV10-3,TRBJ2-3,-,CAISERDTQYF,TGTGCCATCAGTGAGCGGGATACGCAGTATTTT